Following are 30 T cell receptor beta chains from one sample sequenced in a study of cytomegalovirus exposure and HLA in healthy donors. Only in-frame clones appear in the TCRdb table, and some are missing; sequencing was by immunoSEQ multiplex PCR. The top ten clones hold 7.9% of a sample with 110,000 to 150,000 clones, around nine tenths of them seen once. The sequenced sample was PBMCs. The receptor set was obtained from a woman under 30 in good health and CMV-seropositive.

The J gene is TRBJ2-7, the V gene TRBV5-4; TRBD1 aligns across 10 bases. The germline V gene has CDR1 SGHNT and CDR2 YYREEE (reference sequence). The CDR3 has 15 amino acids. V was clipped by 5 bases and J by 3 bases; unmatched bases: 8. The CDR3 loop is CASRPDRGSVYEQYF. The CDR3 nucleotides are TGTGCCAGCAGACCGGACAGGGGGTCTGTCTACGAGCAGTACTTC.

Many counts were recorded for this clone. V is TRBV2 and J is TRBJ1-5, with a possible D match to TRBD1 (6 bases). V was clipped by 5 bases and J by 2 bases, with 10 bases between them. The CDR3 totals 14 residues. The germline V gene has CDR1 SNHLY and CDR2 FYNNEI. CDR3 nucleotide sequence: TGTGCCAGCAGTCAGACAGGCGGCAATCAGCCCCAGCATTTT. This translates into CASSQTGGNQPQHF. The full variable domain, in which reference TRBV2 and TRBJ1-5 provide the parts outside the CDR3, is EPEVTQTPSHQVTQMGQEVILRCVPISNHLYFYWYRQILGQKVEFLVSFYNNEISEKSEIFDDQFSVERPDGSNFTLKIRSTKLEDSAMYFCASSQTGGNQPQHFGDGTRLSIL.

The V and J genes are TRBV5-1 and TRBJ2-3; D remains ambiguous. The V end lost 5 bases, the J end lost 8 bases, and 9 bases lay between the germline ends. The germline V gene has CDR1 SGHRS and CDR2 YFSETQ. CDR3 length equals 11 residues. CDR3 sequence: CASRSGFTQYF. As DNA, the CDR3 is TGCGCCAGCAGGTCAGGTTTTACGCAGTATTTT.

The chain links TRBV4-2 to TRBJ1-4, with 8 bases that match TRBD1. Per the germline V gene, CDR1 is LGHNA and CDR2 is YNFKEQ. V was clipped by 0 bases and J by 1 base; unmatched bases: 13. CDR3 length equals 20 residues. The CDR3 spells CASSQDVRRGLLVTNEKLFF. The CDR3 coding sequence is TGTGCCAGCAGCCAAGACGTCCGCAGGGGGCTCTTAGTAACTAATGAAAAACTGTTTTTT.

The gene calls are TRBV11-2 and TRBJ1-6; TRBD1 matches 8 bases. CDR1 is SGHAT, CDR2 FQNNGV, per germline. The CDR3 runs 14 residues. With V trimmed by 5 bases and J by 9 bases, 6 bases remained unmatched. CDR3 residues: CASSADRGSSPLHF. The CDR3 bases are TGTGCCAGCAGCGCCGACAGGGGCAGTTCACCCCTCCACTTT. Using reference TRBV11-2 and TRBJ1-6 for the parts outside the CDR3, the full variable domain is EAGVAQSPRYKIIEKRQSVAFWCNPISGHATLYWYQQILGQGPKLLIQFQNNGVVDDSQLPKDRFSAERLKGVDSTLKIQPAKLEDSAVYLCASSADRGSSPLHFGNGTRLTVT.

V usage is TRBV28 and J usage is TRBJ1-6, with 7 bases matching TRBD1. Germline CDR1 MDHEN, CDR2 SYDVKM. CDR3 length: 13 amino acids. The V gene end was trimmed by 6 bases and the J gene end by 9 bases; junction bases not matched to a gene: 5. The CDR3 DNA reads as TGTGCCAGCAGGATAACAGGGGTTTCACCCCTCCACTTT. Its protein product is CASRITGVSPLHF.

V is TRBV28 and J is TRBJ1-5; tentative D call: TRBD1 (5 bases). Germline V gene data show CDR1 as MDHEN and CDR2 as SYDVKM. Trimming shortened V by 6 bases and J by 2 bases, and 17 bases separated the two germline ends. The CDR3 sequence is 16 residues long. The CDR3 DNA reads TGTGCCAGCAGGAAGGGAAGGGGTCGAGGCAATCAGCCCCAGCATTTT. Its protein is CASRKGRGRGNQPQHF.

The J gene is TRBJ2-1, the V gene TRBV5-1, with 11 positions matching TRBD1. Germline CDR1 SGHRS, CDR2 YFSETQ. V trimming: 6 bases; J trimming: 5 bases; junction bases outside the gene matches: 4. The CDR3 has 14 amino acids. The CDR3 region has the DNA TGCGCCAGCACCCCGGGACAGGGGGACAATGAGCAGTTCTTC. Its protein product is CASTPGQGDNEQFF.

The V and J genes are TRBV5-6 and TRBJ2-1, with TRBD2 identical over 12 bases. V trimming: 4 bases; J trimming: 7 bases; junction bases outside the gene matches: 6. The CDR3 sequence is 15 residues long. Germline V CDR1 and CDR2: SGHDT, YYEEEE. Here the CDR3 DNA reads TGTGCCAGCAGCCGGACTAGCGGGATCTGGAATGAGCAGTTCTTC. Translation gives CASSRTSGIWNEQFF.

The V gene is TRBV5-4, the J gene TRBJ2-7; the D gene is possibly TRBD1 (8 bases). In germline, CDR1 is SGHNT, CDR2 YYREEE (reference sequence). The V end was cut by 4 bases, the J end by 4 bases, with 12 bases between. This CDR3 is 13 amino acids long. The CDR3 DNA follows: TGTGCCAGCAGCGACAGGGGACTATACGAGCAGTACTTC. Amino acids: CASSDRGLYEQYF.

This clone was observed once. The chain links TRBV10-3 to TRBJ1-5; D unresolved. V shed 0 bases and J shed 6 bases, with 12 bases lying between them. The CDR3 spans 15 residues. CDR1 is ENHRY, CDR2 SYGVKD, per germline. The chain's CDR3 is CAISESWGGGQPQHF. The CDR3 DNA sequence: TGTGCCATCAGTGAGTCATGGGGAGGAGGTCAGCCCCAGCATTTT.

This sequence joins TRBV6-1 and TRBJ1-2; D might be TRBD1 (5 bases). The CDR3 has 15 residues. V shed 10 bases and J shed 2 bases, with 20 bases lying between them. The V gene's germline CDR1 is MNHNS and CDR2 SASEGT. CDR3 DNA: TGTGCCACTCATATTGGGTGGGGGGTGAACTATGGCTACACCTTC. Translated, it gives CATHIGWGVNYGYTF.

The J gene is TRBJ1-2, the V gene TRBV28; 8 bases align to TRBD1. Losses at the gene ends were 6 bases for V and 3 bases for J; bases not matched to a gene: 12. In germline, CDR1 is MDHEN, CDR2 SYDVKM. The CDR3 is 16 residues long. CDR3 bases: TGTGCCAGCAGCTACCTTTGGGACAGGCCTCACTATGGCTACACCTTC. It is translated as CASSYLWDRPHYGYTF.

The J gene is TRBJ2-2, the V gene TRBV28; no reliable D call. This CDR3 is built from 12 residues. Germline loops: CDR1 MDHEN, CDR2 SYDVKM. V was shortened by 2 bases and J by 4 bases, with 2 bases between the two germline ends. The CDR3 DNA is TGTGCCAGCAGTTTACGCACCGGGGAGCTGTTTTTT. Amino acid sequence: CASSLRTGELFF. The variable domain in full, with the rest retrieved from reference TRBV28 and TRBJ2-2, is DVKVTQSSRYLVKRTGEKVFLECVQDMDHENMFWYRQDPGLGLRLIYFSYDVKMKEKGDIPEGYSVSREKKERFSLILESASTNQTSMYLCASSLRTGELFFGEGSRLTVL.

In nucleotides, the CDR3 is TGTGCCAGCAGCTTAGTCAGGACTAGAGGGGGGGAGACCCAGTACTTC. This codes for CASSLVRTRGGETQYF. The chain carries TRBV7-2 and TRBJ2-5; TRBD2 is a possible D gene (7 bases). V was pared by 1 base and J by 5 bases, with 17 bases between. Germline V gives CDR1 SGHTA, CDR2 FQGNSA. The CDR3 totals 16 residues.

V and J are TRBV9 and TRBJ2-7, with 8 bases identical to TRBD2. Per the germline V gene, CDR1 is SGDLS and CDR2 is YYNGEE. Germline trimming cut 4 bases from V and 2 bases from J; bases unmatched to any gene: 8. This CDR3 has 15 amino acids. The CDR3 sequence is CASSPRLAQTYEQYF. In DNA, the CDR3 is TGTGCCAGCAGCCCCAGACTAGCGCAAACCTACGAGCAGTACTTC.

V gene TRBV2 combines with J gene TRBJ1-5; 8 bases match TRBD1. Germline trimming cut 3 bases from V and 0 bases from J; bases unmatched to any gene: 4. Germline-derived CDR1 and CDR2 are SNHLY and FYNNEI. The CDR3 covers 16 residues. CDR3 nucleotide sequence: TGTGCCAGCAGTGATGGACAGGGCGTTAGCAATCAGCCCCAGCATTTT. This sequence encodes CASSDGQGVSNQPQHF.

The V call is TRBV27, the J call TRBJ1-1; 8 bases line up with TRBD1. This CDR3 has 14 amino acids. The trim removed 5 bases at V and 4 bases at J, leaving 6 bases unmatched. In germline, CDR1 is MNHEY, CDR2 SMNVEV (reference sequence). The CDR3 bases are TGTGCCAGCAGTCCCTCGACAGGGGCCACTGAAGCTTTCTTT. Its translation is CASSPSTGATEAFF.

The genes are TRBV7-2 and TRBJ2-7, with TRBD2 as a possible D gene (7 bases). CDR3 length: 15 amino acids. CDR1 is SGHTA and CDR2 is FQGNSA in the germline V gene. V was shortened by 4 bases and J by 7 bases, with 20 bases between the two germline ends. The CDR3 DNA reads TGTGCCAGCAGCTCCAATGGCGGGGGCCCCTTAGAGCAGTACTTC. Translating it yields CASSSNGGGPLEQYF.

A few counts support this clone. The chain is built from TRBV5-1 and TRBJ1-2; 11 nucleotides agree with TRBD1. J was trimmed by 4 bases and V by 3 bases; bases with no gene match: 2. The CDR3 has 14 amino acids. CDR1 and CDR2 (germline): SGHRS, YFSETQ. The CDR3 is CASSSGTGGYGYTF. The DNA of the CDR3 is TGCGCCAGCAGCTCCGGGACAGGGGGCTATGGCTACACCTTC.

V gene TRBV4-1 combines with J gene TRBJ1-5, with D unclear. This CDR3 region has 14 residues. Germline V gives CDR1 MGHRA, CDR2 YSYEKL. V was shortened by 1 base and J by 0 bases, with 4 bases between the two germline ends. This CDR3 reads CASSQGYSNQPQHF. The CDR3 DNA sequence: TGCGCCAGCAGCCAAGGTTATAGCAATCAGCCCCAGCATTTT.

The CDR3 bases are TGTGCCAGCAGCTCCTTACTAGCGGGGTTCTCCTACGAGCAGTACTTC. The encoded protein is CASSSLLAGFSYEQYF. The chain has TRBV11-2 and TRBJ2-7; TRBD2 agrees at 10 bases. There are 16 residues in the CDR3. The germline V gene encodes CDR1 SGHAT and CDR2 FQNNGV. Trimming removed 4 bases from V and 0 bases from J; junction bases left unmatched: 6.

The chain couples TRBV15 to TRBJ2-1, with D maybe TRBD1 (7 bases). Germline CDR1 reads LNHNV; CDR2 reads YYDKDF (reference sequence). The V end was cut by 1 base, the J end by 2 bases, with 21 bases between. This CDR3 has 19 amino acids. In DNA form, the CDR3 reads TGTGCCACCAGCAGAGGGAGGGAAGGGGGCTCGAGGGCCTACAATGAGCAGTTCTTC. It encodes CATSRGREGGSRAYNEQFF.

V usage is TRBV6-1 and J usage is TRBJ1-3, with D uncertain. The length of the CDR3 is 14 residues. Germline assignment: CDR1 MNHNS and CDR2 SASEGT. V was cut by 3 bases and J by 8 bases, with 14 bases left in between. DNA for the CDR3: TGTGCCAGCAGTGAGCGGGGAAGGAGAGACACCATATATTTT. Encoded protein: CASSERGRRDTIYF.

This chain uses TRBV7-2 with TRBJ2-2; D is uncertain. Germline CDR1 SGHTA, CDR2 FQGNSA. The V end lost 5 bases, the J end lost 2 bases, and 18 bases lay between the germline ends. The CDR3 has 17 amino acids. The CDR3 sequence: CASSRSIAGSNTGELFF. The CDR3 nucleotides are TGTGCCAGCAGCCGTAGCATAGCTGGGTCTAACACCGGGGAGCTGTTTTTT.

V usage is TRBV7-9 and J usage is TRBJ2-5, with D maybe TRBD2 (6 bases). The CDR3 is 14 amino acids. Trimming removed 5 bases from V and 5 bases from J, with 15 bases in between. Germline values: CDR1 SEHNR, CDR2 FQNEAQ (reference sequence). The CDR3 DNA sequence: TGTGCCAGCAGCCCAGGGCTAGCGCGCGAGACCCAGTACTTC. Its protein is CASSPGLARETQYF.

This chain uses TRBV9 with TRBJ1-1; 10 nucleotides line up with TRBD1. The germline gives CDR1 SGDLS, CDR2 YYNGEE. The ends lost 3 bases at V and 4 bases at J; junction bases unmatched: 3. The CDR3 has 14 residues. The CDR3 nucleotides read TGTGCCAGCAGCGCGACAGGGGGCGGCACTGAAGCTTTCTTT. Protein: CASSATGGGTEAFF.

This clone was seen just once. This chain connects TRBV9 to TRBJ1-1; 9 positions match TRBD1. Unmatched junction bases numbered 16, after V lost 1 base and J lost 3 bases. Germline CDR1 reads SGDLS; CDR2 reads YYNGEE. CDR3 length: 19 residues. CDR3 DNA: TGTGCCAGCAGCGTAACACTCGGGACAGGGAATATCAAGGACACTGAAGCTTTCTTT. This encodes CASSVTLGTGNIKDTEAFF.

The chain employs TRBV4-2 and TRBJ1-1, with a weak D call TRBD1 (5 bases). Per the germline V gene, CDR1 is LGHNA and CDR2 is YNFKEQ. V lost 0 bases, J lost 0 bases, and 11 bases lay in between. This CDR3 comprises 16 residues. The CDR3 spells CASSQEGHRMNTEAFF. The CDR3, as DNA: TGTGCCAGCAGCCAAGAGGGTCACAGGATGAACACTGAAGCTTTCTTT.

A single count supports this clone. The chain employs TRBV5-8 and TRBJ1-5, with 10 positions matching TRBD1. CDR1 and CDR2 (germline): SGHTS, YDEGEE. The CDR3 runs to 18 residues. The ends lost 2 bases at V and 4 bases at J; junction bases unmatched: 12. The CDR3 is CASSLGLGTGVKNQPQHF. The DNA for the CDR3 is TGTGCCAGCAGCTTAGGACTCGGGACAGGGGTAAAAAATCAGCCCCAGCATTTT.